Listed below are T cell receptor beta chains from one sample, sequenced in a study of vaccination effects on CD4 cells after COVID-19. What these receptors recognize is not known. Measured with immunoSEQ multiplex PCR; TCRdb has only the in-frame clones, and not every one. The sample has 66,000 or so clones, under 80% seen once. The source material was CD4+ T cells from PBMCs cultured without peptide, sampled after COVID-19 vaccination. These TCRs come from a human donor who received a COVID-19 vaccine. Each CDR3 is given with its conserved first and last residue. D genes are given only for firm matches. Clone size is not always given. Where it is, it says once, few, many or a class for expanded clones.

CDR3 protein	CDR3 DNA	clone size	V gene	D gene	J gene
CASSLGGRGVTETQYF	TGTGCCAGCAGCTTAGGGGGCAGGGGAGTGACGGAGACCCAGTACTTC	.	TRBV7-6	.	TRBJ2-5
CASIGQGASSAEAFF	TGTGCCAGTATAGGACAGGGCGCGTCAAGCGCTGAAGCTTTCTTT	.	TRBV19	TRBD1	TRBJ1-1
CATSAATGDTGELFF	TGTGCCACCAGTGCCGCGACAGGGGACACCGGGGAGCTGTTTTTT	.	TRBV24-1	TRBD1	TRBJ2-2
CASSTGNNSPLHF	TGTGCCAGCAGTACAGGGAATAATTCACCCCTCCACTTT	.	TRBV6-2/TRBV6-3	.	TRBJ1-6
CASSLARGGRETQYF	TGCGCCAGCAGCTTGGCACGGGGGGGCCGGGAGACCCAGTACTTC	.	TRBV5-1	TRBD2	TRBJ2-5
CAWNYSPYSGNTIYF	TGTGCCTGGAATTACAGCCCATACTCTGGAAACACCATATATTTT	.	TRBV30	.	TRBJ1-3
CASSLGGSLQEKLFF	TGTGCCAGCAGTCTGGGGGGATCATTACAGGAAAAACTGTTTTTT	few	TRBV5-4	.	TRBJ1-4
CASSFQGYNEQFF	TGTGCCAGCAGCTTTCAGGGATACAATGAGCAGTTCTTC	.	TRBV5-6	.	TRBJ2-1
CASSQNSGANEKLFF	TGTGCCAGCAGCCAAAATAGTGGGGCTAATGAAAAACTGTTTTTT	few	TRBV3-1/TRBV3-2	.	TRBJ1-4
CASTLRGGLGETQYF	TGTGCCAGCACCTTACGTGGGGGCTTGGGAGAGACCCAGTACTTC	.	TRBV6-6	.	TRBJ2-5
CASSPGPTGAYGYTF	TGTGCCAGCAGCCCTGGACCTACTGGGGCATATGGCTACACCTTC	.	TRBV5-4	.	TRBJ1-2
CASSLSQGANQPQHF	TGTGCCAGCAGTTTAAGTCAGGGGGCTAATCAGCCCCAGCATTTT	once	TRBV27	TRBD1	TRBJ1-5
CASSPVRSPTGSGNTIYF	TGTGCCAGCTCACCTGTCAGGTCCCCAACAGGCAGCGGAAACACCATATATTTT	.	TRBV18	.	TRBJ1-3
CASSQQAQGGYTF	TGCGCCAGCAGCCAGCAGGCACAGGGAGGCTACACCTTC	.	TRBV4-3	.	TRBJ1-2
CASSSTGGYTF	TGTGCCAGCAGCAGCACAGGGGGCTACACCTTC	once	TRBV11-2	.	TRBJ1-2
CASSLRTGANTGELFF	TGTGCCAGCAGCTTACGGACAGGAGCGAACACCGGGGAGCTGTTTTTT	once	TRBV5-6	TRBD1	TRBJ2-2
CASSQDLPGASGTWKTQYF	TGCGCCAGCAGCCAAGATCTCCCCGGAGCTAGCGGGACCTGGAAGACCCAGTACTTC	.	TRBV4-3	TRBD2	TRBJ2-5
CASKRQGYYGYTF	TGTGCCAGTAAGAGGCAGGGCTACTATGGCTACACCTTC	.	TRBV19	.	TRBJ1-2
CATSEGGETQYF	TGTGCCACCAGTGAGGGCGGGGAGACCCAGTACTTC	.	TRBV24-1	.	TRBJ2-5
CASSLYRGSGNTEAFF	TGTGCCAGCAGTTTATATAGGGGCTCAGGGAACACTGAAGCTTTCTTT	once	TRBV28	.	TRBJ1-1
CATSTPGGVISNEQFF	TGTGCCACCTCAACCCCAGGGGGCGTTATCTCAAATGAGCAGTTCTTC	.	TRBV10-3	TRBD1	TRBJ2-1
CASSYSNSPLHF	TGTGCCAGCAGTTATAGCAATTCACCCCTCCACTTT	few	TRBV6-5	.	TRBJ1-6
CASSFRRSRDEKLFF	TGTGCCAGCAGCTTTCGGAGGTCACGGGATGAAAAACTGTTTTTT	.	TRBV11-2	.	TRBJ1-4
CASSPTSGVGDTQYF	TGTGCCAGCAGTCCCACTAGCGGGGTAGGAGATACGCAGTATTTT	.	TRBV2	TRBD2	TRBJ2-3
CATLGASGNRGTEAFF	TGTGCCACCCTGGGGGCGTCGGGGAATAGGGGCACTGAAGCTTTCTTT	.	TRBV19	.	TRBJ1-1
CASSLFGGASTVDSYNSPLHF	TGTGCCAGCAGCCTTTTTGGCGGAGCGTCAACAGTAGACTCCTATAATTCACCCCTCCACTTT	.	TRBV4-2	.	TRBJ1-6
CASSLAINGYTF	TGTGCCAGCAGTTTAGCCATAAATGGCTACACCTTC	.	TRBV28	.	TRBJ1-2
CASGGQVTNEKLFF	TGTGCCAGCGGCGGACAGGTCACTAATGAAAAACTGTTTTTT	.	TRBV6-6	TRBD1	TRBJ1-4
CASSFDFRGRRATNEKLFF	.	.	TRBV5-5	.	TRBJ1-4
CASSLEASAGYTF	TGTGCCAGCAGTTTAGAGGCGTCAGCTGGCTACACCTTC	.	TRBV12-3/TRBV12-4	.	TRBJ1-2
CASRAAGSGNTIYF	TGCGCCAGCAGGGCGGCAGGGTCCGGAAACACCATATATTTT	.	TRBV10-2	.	TRBJ1-3
CASSPQGRDTGELFF	TGTGCCAGCAGTCCCCAGGGGCGGGACACCGGGGAGCTGTTTTTT	.	TRBV6-5	.	TRBJ2-2
CASSLFGRGGVDTQYF	TGCGCCAGCAGCTTGTTTGGGCGGGGGGGCGTAGATACGCAGTATTTT	.	TRBV5-1	TRBD2	TRBJ2-3
CASSLQGGTGLAGELFF	TGTGCCAGCAGCCTCCAAGGGGGGACAGGGTTGGCCGGGGAGCTGTTTTTT	.	TRBV9	TRBD1	TRBJ2-2
CATTGDPPNYGYTF	TGTGCCACCACGGGTGACCCGCCTAACTATGGCTACACCTTC	.	TRBV2	.	TRBJ1-2
CASSRDWHGTGELFF	TGTGCCAGCAGTCGGGACTGGCATGGGACCGGGGAGCTGTTTTTT	few	TRBV27	.	TRBJ2-2
CASSLGENTEAFF	TGTGCCAGTAGTCTCGGAGAGAACACTGAAGCTTTCTTT	.	TRBV19	.	TRBJ1-1
CSVATPGQGAVGELFF	TGCAGCGTCGCCACCCCGGGACAGGGGGCGGTCGGGGAGCTGTTTTTT	.	TRBV29-1	TRBD1	TRBJ2-2
CASSLAGNSGYTF	TGTGCCAGCAGCTTAGCGGGGAACAGCGGCTACACCTTC	.	TRBV7-7	.	TRBJ1-2
CASSRDVRGEKLFF	TGTGCCAGCAGTCGGGATGTAAGGGGCGAAAAACTGTTTTTT	.	TRBV6-5	.	TRBJ1-4
CASRLTWNTGELFF	TGTGCCAGTAGGCTTACATGGAACACCGGGGAGCTGTTTTTT	few	TRBV19	.	TRBJ2-2
CASSEAGTAIQPQHF	TGTGCCAGCAGTGAAGCGGGGACAGCTATTCAGCCCCAGCATTTT	once	TRBV6-1	TRBD1	TRBJ1-5
CASSDRRENTEAFF	TGCGCCAGCAGTGATCGTAGAGAAAACACTGAAGCTTTCTTT	.	TRBV10-1	.	TRBJ1-1
CASSYSQSYNSPLHF	TGTGCCAGCAGTTACTCACAGTCCTATAATTCACCCCTCCACTTT	.	TRBV6-5	.	TRBJ1-6
CASSAPGAANEKLFF	TGTGCCAGTAGTGCCCCAGGAGCGGCTAATGAAAAACTGTTTTTT	.	TRBV19	.	TRBJ1-4
CASSEYGSGGAWETQYF	TGTGCCAGCAGTGAATATGGGAGCGGGGGGGCTTGGGAGACCCAGTACTTC	once	TRBV25-1	TRBD2	TRBJ2-5
CASSKSPDRGVGQPQHF	TGTGCCAGCAGCAAATCCCCGGACAGGGGGGTTGGTCAGCCCCAGCATTTT	.	TRBV21-1	.	TRBJ1-5
CASSLASTGEAFF	TGTGCCAGCAGCTTGGCCTCCACAGGAGAAGCTTTCTTT	.	TRBV5-6	.	TRBJ1-1
CASSSERGPYNEQFF	TGTGCCAGCAGCTCTGAGCGGGGGCCGTACAATGAGCAGTTCTTC	.	TRBV7-3	TRBD2	TRBJ2-1
CASGNRRETQYF	TGTGCCTCGGGGAATCGTCGAGAGACCCAGTACTTC	.	TRBV27	.	TRBJ2-5
CASSLGQVTDTQYF	TGCGCCAGCAGCCTGGGACAAGTCACAGATACGCAGTATTTT	.	TRBV5-1	.	TRBJ2-3
CAWSDGRGNQPQHF	TGTGCCTGGAGTGATGGTCGGGGCAATCAGCCCCAGCATTTT	.	TRBV30	.	TRBJ1-5
CASSSTVNTEAFF	TGTGCCAGCAGTTCGACAGTGAACACTGAAGCTTTCTTT	.	TRBV27	.	TRBJ1-1
CASSLSMADTQYF	TGTGCCAGCTCACTTTCGATGGCGGATACGCAGTATTTT	.	TRBV7-2	.	TRBJ2-3
CASSPSRQNTEAFF	TGTGCCAGCTCACCATCTCGACAGAACACTGAAGCTTTCTTT	.	TRBV18	.	TRBJ1-1
CASSSGQGTEAFF	TGTGCCAGCAGCTCAGGACAGGGGACTGAAGCTTTCTTT	.	TRBV7-2	TRBD1	TRBJ1-1
CASSYRGDRGNEKLFF	TGCGCCAGCAGCTACAGGGGCGACCGAGGAAATGAAAAACTGTTTTTT	.	TRBV5-1	TRBD1	TRBJ1-4
CAIDAGVDTEAFF	TGTGCCATCGACGCCGGCGTGGACACTGAAGCTTTCTTT	.	TRBV10-3	.	TRBJ1-1
CASSRPPAQPQHF	TGTGCCAGCAGTCGACCCCCCGCTCAGCCCCAGCATTTT	once	TRBV12-3/TRBV12-4	.	TRBJ1-5